This paragraph covers one T cell receptor beta chain sequence. Its target is not known. The V gene end was trimmed by 1 base and the J gene end by 3 bases; junction bases not matched to a gene: 6. CDR1 and CDR2 (germline): SEHNR, FQNEAQ (reference sequence). This CDR3 is built from 15 residues. This sample stems from a study of radiation and T cells in renal cell carcinoma. Study context: Nephrectomy followed 15 Gy stereotactic body radiation by 4 weeks.

Assay: immunoSEQ multiplex PCR; the TCRdb copy retains only in-frame clones and omits some. The data contain 40,000 to 60,000 clones, 80% of them singletons. Overall study findings and caveats: From baseline, blood top tumor clonotypes peaked at 2 weeks post-radiation.

As for time point: blood 2 weeks post-SBRT. Treatment denoted: 15 Gy SBRT to primary tumor, nephrectomy 4 weeks later. Serial blood draws occurred at baseline and 2 and 4 weeks post-SBRT. The patient's renal cell carcinoma had clear cell pathology. The material sequenced was blood, taken from a patient whose treatment included radiotherapy and nephrectomy. This chain links TRBV7-9 with TRBJ2-7; 7 bases are shared with TRBD1. The sequence came from a woman in her 70s with renal cell carcinoma. In nucleotides, the CDR3 is TGTGCCAGCAGCTTAGTGGACAGGCCTCTCTACGAGCAGTACTTC. This encodes CASSLVDRPLYEQYF.